This T cell receptor (beta chain) appears in the sequencing data of a study of cytomegalovirus exposure and HLA in healthy donors. Findings and limits, study-wide: A later analysis appeared to link common viral pathogens to several of the most significant clusters. The authors confirmed in vitro that a few CMV-associated chains were specific for CMV antigens.

Details on this clone: Antigen: not known.

CDR3 length: 13 amino acids. The germline V gene encodes CDR1 GTSNPN and CDR2 SVGIG (reference sequence). V gave up 0 bases and J gave up 6 bases, with 8 bases separating them. PCR primers comprised 60 Vbeta and 13 Jbeta primers. Measured with immunoSEQ multiplex PCR; TCRdb has only the in-frame clones, and not every one. The table lists a few hundred thousand clones, about 80% of them singletons, with roughly 1.5% in the top ten. Sequencing was done on a sample of PBMCs. The chain links TRBV30 to TRBJ2-2; D ambiguous. This TCR derives from a girl under 18 in good health and CMV-seronegative. This CDR3 reads CAWSVRGAGELFF. For the CDR3, the DNA is TGTGCCTGGAGTGTAAGAGGAGCCGGGGAGCTGTTTTTT.